Following are 27 T cell receptor beta chains from one sample sequenced in a study of blood T cell repertoires in COVID-19. Assay: immunoSEQ multiplex PCR; the TCRdb copy retains only in-frame clones and omits some. This repertoire shows 240,000 or so clones, around 83% found once; its top ten account for about 9.5%. Source material: peripheral blood. Receptors originate from an elderly woman with acute or convalescent COVID-19.

About this clone itself: The same CDR3 is also encoded by other DNA sequences in this sample. The chain is built from TRBV5-1 and TRBJ1-4, with TRBD1 matching over 8 bases. Germline values: CDR1 SGHRS, CDR2 YFSETQ. This CDR3 comprises 14 residues. V was clipped by 0 bases and J by 8 bases; unmatched bases: 3. This chain's CDR3 is CASSLGQGNEKLFF. CDR3 coding DNA: TGCGCCAGCAGCTTGGGACAGGGGAACGAAAAACTGTTTTTT.

The chain employs TRBV19 and TRBJ2-3; TRBD2 matches at 10 bases. The CDR3 runs 17 residues. From germline, CDR1 is LNHDA and CDR2 SQIVND (reference sequence). V shed 5 bases and J 5 bases; nucleotides not matched to a gene: 13. CDR3 bases: TGTGCCAGTAGTGGCCAGCGGGGGGGCACCATTGGAGATACGCAGTATTTT. Encoded protein: CASSGQRGGTIGDTQYF. Based on the CDR3 plus reference TRBV19 and TRBJ2-3, the full variable domain is DGGITQSPKYLFRKEGQNVTLSCEQNLNHDAMYWYRQDPGQGLRLIYYSQIVNDFQKGDIAEGYSVSREKKESFPLTVTSAQKNPTAFYLCASSGQRGGTIGDTQYFGPGTRLTVL.

This clone was detected once. The chain uses TRBV5-1 and TRBJ2-2; 9 bases match TRBD1. Germline trimming cut 3 bases from V and 5 bases from J; bases unmatched to any gene: 5. Germline CDR1 and CDR2: SGHRS and YFSETQ. There are 15 residues in the CDR3. The CDR3 region has the DNA TGCGCCAGCAGCTCGCCGGGACAGGGTACCGGGGAGCTGTTTTTT. It specifies CASSSPGQGTGELFF.

The chain joins TRBV2 to TRBJ1-1, with D hard to call. Germline V gene data show CDR1 as SNHLY and CDR2 as FYNNEI. This CDR3 has 12 residues. V was clipped by 4 bases and J by 0 bases, with 3 bases between them. CDR3 bases: TGTGCCAGCAGTGCGGTGAACACTGAAGCTTTCTTT. Translation: CASSAVNTEAFF.

This chain connects TRBV3-1 (or the pseudogene TRBV3-2) to TRBJ1-1; no clear D. This CDR3 is 14 amino acids long. The germline CDR1 and CDR2 sequences are LGHDT and YNNKEL (reference sequence). Trimming shortened V by 1 base and J by 1 base, and 7 bases separated the two germline ends. The CDR3 spells CASSQVAQNTEAFF. The CDR3 nucleotides read TGTGCCAGCAGCCAAGTTGCACAGAACACTGAAGCTTTCTTT.

The rearrangement uses TRBV9 and TRBJ1-6, with unresolved D. V lost 2 bases and J lost 2, with 8 bases in between. The CDR3 has 15 residues. CDR1 is SGDLS and CDR2 is YYNGEE in the germline V gene. The CDR3 is CASSVGVAYNSPLHF. DNA for the CDR3: TGTGCCAGCAGCGTCGGGGTGGCCTATAATTCACCCCTCCACTTT.

This chain connects TRBV5-6 to TRBJ1-4; the D gene is possibly TRBD1 (6 bases). Germline-derived CDR1 and CDR2 are SGHDT and YYEEEE. The CDR3 covers 14 residues. Trimming pared 2 bases from V and 6 bases from J, leaving 11 bases between. CDR3 residues: CASSLYNRDEKLFF. The CDR3, as DNA: TGTGCCAGCAGCTTATATAACAGGGATGAAAAACTGTTTTTT.

The CDR3 nucleotides read TGTGCCAGCAGTGATTTGCAGGGGATATCGAATCGTGAAAAACTGTTTTTT. As protein: CASSDLQGISNREKLFF. V usage is TRBV25-1 and J usage is TRBJ1-4; D might be TRBD1 (6 bases). Germline loops: CDR1 MGHDK, CDR2 SYGVNS. The CDR3 is made up of 17 amino acids. Trimming took 3 bases from V and 7 from J, leaving 21 bases between them. The whole variable domain, filled in from reference TRBV25-1 and TRBJ1-4, reads EADIYQTPRYLVIGTGKKITLECSQTMGHDKMYWYQQDPGMELHLIHYSYGVNSTEKGDLSSESTVSRIRTEHFPLTLESARPSHTSQYLCASSDLQGISNREKLFFGSGTQLSVL.

The chain employs TRBV6-5 and TRBJ1-2, with 7 bases aligning to TRBD1. The ends lost 6 bases at V and 8 bases at J; junction bases unmatched: 9. This CDR3 region has 13 residues. Germline loops: CDR1 MNHEY, CDR2 SVGAGI. The CDR3 nucleotides read TGTGCCAGCAGCGCGGACAGGCTGAGGGGCTACACCTTC. Protein: CASSADRLRGYTF.

This chain connects TRBV5-6 to TRBJ1-6, with TRBD1 matching over 7 bases. Unmatched junction bases numbered 4, after V lost 1 base and J lost 6 bases. This CDR3 comprises 15 residues. Germline CDR1 reads SGHDT; CDR2 reads YYEEEE. CDR3 amino acids: CASSLRAGGNSPLHF. For the CDR3, the DNA is TGTGCCAGCAGCTTGAGGGCAGGGGGTAATTCACCCCTCCACTTT.

This chain connects TRBV20-1 to TRBJ1-6, with 9 bases matching TRBD1. The ends lost 5 bases at V and 14 bases at J; junction bases unmatched: 7. Germline V gives CDR1 DFQATT, CDR2 SNEGSKA (reference sequence). This CDR3 is built from 12 residues. This CDR3 is CSAGGQGKTLHF. The CDR3 DNA reads TGCAGTGCTGGTGGACAGGGGAAAACCCTCCACTTT.

The gene calls are TRBV2 and TRBJ1-6, with 7 positions matching TRBD1. CDR1 SNHLY and CDR2 FYNNEI come from the germline V gene. The junction had 11 bases not matched to a gene; V was cut back by 7 bases and J by 8 bases. There are 15 residues in the CDR3. The CDR3 DNA follows: TGTGCCAGCACGCCTCTGGCAGGGGGACATTCACCCCTCCACTTT. Translation: CASTPLAGGHSPLHF. Supplemented by reference TRBV2 and TRBJ1-6, the full variable domain reads EPEVTQTPSHQVTQMGQEVILRCVPISNHLYFYWYRQILGQKVEFLVSFYNNEISEKSEIFDDQFSVERPDGSNFTLKIRSTKLEDSAMYFCASTPLAGGHSPLHFGNGTRLTVT.

This sequence joins TRBV27 and TRBJ2-3, with TRBD1 as a possible D gene (6 bases). The V end was cut by 2 bases, the J end by 2 bases, with 17 bases between. Germline values: CDR1 MNHEY, CDR2 SMNVEV (reference sequence). CDR3 length: 17 residues. The CDR3 DNA sequence: TGTGCCAGCAGTTTAGGGCAGGGGCCTTCCTCCACAGATACGCAGTATTTT. It specifies CASSLGQGPSSTDTQYF.

The table lists this clone with a few counts. This sequence joins TRBV19 and TRBJ2-1, with D unresolved. Per the germline V gene, CDR1 is LNHDA and CDR2 is SQIVND (reference sequence). Trimming removed 3 bases at V and 0 bases at J, with 3 bases between. The CDR3 consists of 13 residues. CDR3 protein: CASSIGSYNEQFF. The CDR3 region has the DNA TGTGCCAGTAGTATCGGCTCCTACAATGAGCAGTTCTTC.

V and J are TRBV2 and TRBJ1-3; D perhaps matches TRBD1 (6 bases). Germline-derived CDR1 and CDR2 are SNHLY and FYNNEI. The CDR3 length is 15 residues. V lost 1 base and J lost 8, with 15 bases in between. This chain's CDR3 is CASSEEGGNRDTIYF. The CDR3, as DNA: TGTGCCAGCAGTGAAGAGGGAGGGAACAGGGACACCATATATTTT.

This sequence joins TRBV2 and TRBJ1-5; no clear D gene. Germline V gene sequence: CDR1 SNHLY, CDR2 FYNNEI. V was clipped by 7 bases and J by 0 bases, with 10 bases between them. There are 14 residues in the CDR3. For the CDR3, the DNA is TGTGCCAGCACGGAGGTTTATAGCAATCAGCCCCAGCATTTT. Translating gives CASTEVYSNQPQHF.

This sequence joins TRBV25-1 and TRBJ1-1, with 7 nucleotides matching TRBD1. Germline-derived CDR1 and CDR2 are MGHDK and SYGVNS. The CDR3 totals 15 residues. V gave up 2 bases and J gave up 1 base; unmatched junction bases: 4. This CDR3 is CASSEPNRGNTEAFF. DNA of the CDR3: TGTGCCAGCAGTGAACCCAACAGGGGGAACACTGAAGCTTTCTTT. Full variable domain (missing parts from reference TRBV25-1 and TRBJ1-1): EADIYQTPRYLVIGTGKKITLECSQTMGHDKMYWYQQDPGMELHLIHYSYGVNSTEKGDLSSESTVSRIRTEHFPLTLESARPSHTSQYLCASSEPNRGNTEAFFGQGTRLTVV.

This clone was detected a few times. This chain joins TRBV27 and TRBJ2-3, with TRBD1 matching 8 bases. Germline V gene lookup returns CDR1 MNHEY and CDR2 SMNVEV (reference sequence). J lost 6 bases, V lost 6 bases, and 14 bases had no gene match. The CDR3 loop spans 16 amino acids. CDR3 residues: CASSAGQALVGDTQYF. The CDR3 nucleotides are TGTGCCAGCAGCGCGGGACAGGCTCTCGTCGGGGATACGCAGTATTTT.

V usage is TRBV7-9 and J usage is TRBJ2-5, with a possible D match to TRBD1 (5 bases). The CDR3 is 14 amino acids. Germline loops: CDR1 SEHNR, CDR2 FQNEAQ (reference sequence). The V end lost 1 base, the J end lost 1 base, and 7 bases lay between the germline ends. This CDR3 reads CASSLGGSQETQYF. In DNA form, the CDR3 reads TGTGCCAGCAGCTTAGGGGGCAGCCAAGAGACCCAGTACTTC. Looking up the rest from reference TRBV7-9 and TRBJ2-5 gives the full variable domain: DTGVSQNPRHKITKRGQNVTFRCDPISEHNRLYWYRQTLGQGPEFLTYFQNEAQLEKSRLLSDRFSAERPKGSFSTLEIQRTEQGDSAMYLCASSLGGSQETQYFGPGTRLLVL.

This clone has just a few counts. CDR3 loop: CASSSWTSGGALEQYF. The CDR3, as DNA: TGTGCCAGCAGTTCCTGGACTAGCGGGGGGGCACTCGAGCAGTACTTC. The chain carries TRBV28 and TRBJ2-7; TRBD2 matches at 15 bases. The CDR3 is made up of 16 amino acids. Germline V gene sequence: CDR1 MDHEN, CDR2 SYDVKM. V lost 4 bases, J lost 6 bases, and 7 bases stayed unmatched.

This clone was detected a few times. The chain couples TRBV3-1 (or the pseudogene TRBV3-2) to TRBJ2-7; possible D gene TRBD2, 5 bases. V dropped 1 base and J dropped 1 base, with 8 bases sitting between them. The CDR3 consists of 14 residues. CDR1 is LGHDT, CDR2 YNNKEL, per germline (reference sequence). In nucleotides, the CDR3 is TGTGCCAGCAGCCAAGCGAGAGGGTCCTACGAGCAGTACTTC. The encoded protein is CASSQARGSYEQYF.

The rearrangement uses TRBV7-2 and TRBJ1-6; 10 nucleotides match TRBD1. The germline V gene has CDR1 SGHTA and CDR2 FQGNSA. V lost 1 base to trimming and J lost 7 bases; unmatched junction nucleotides: 4. The CDR3 runs to 16 residues. The CDR3 reads CASSLEGQGFNSPLHF. As DNA, the CDR3 is TGTGCCAGCAGCTTAGAGGGACAGGGGTTCAATTCACCCCTCCACTTT.

The CDR3 coding sequence is TGTGCCAGCAGCTTGTCTAGCGGCTCCTACAATGAGCAGTTCTTC. Protein product: CASSLSSGSYNEQFF. The chain carries TRBV7-2 and TRBJ2-1, with 7 positions matching TRBD2. The V gene's germline CDR1 is SGHTA and CDR2 FQGNSA. J was trimmed by 0 bases and V by 3 bases; bases with no gene match: 2. The CDR3 is made up of 15 amino acids.

The genes are TRBV28 and TRBJ1-4; D perhaps matches TRBD1 (5 bases). Trimming took 8 bases from V and 7 from J, leaving 17 bases between them. Germline values: CDR1 MDHEN, CDR2 SYDVKM. CDR3 length: 14 amino acids. CDR3 DNA: TGTGCCAGCTCCTGGGGGGGGGTAGGTGAAAAACTGTTTTTT. Translated: CASSWGGVGEKLFF. Based on the CDR3 plus reference TRBV28 and TRBJ1-4, the full variable domain is DVKVTQSSRYLVKRTGEKVFLECVQDMDHENMFWYRQDPGLGLRLIYFSYDVKMKEKGDIPEGYSVSREKKERFSLILESASTNQTSMYLCASSWGGVGEKLFFGSGTQLSVL.

V usage is TRBV30 and J usage is TRBJ1-2; TRBD1 is a possible D gene (6 bases). CDR1 and CDR2 from the germline V gene are GTSNPN and SVGIG (reference sequence). Trimming pared 4 bases from V and 8 bases from J, leaving 14 bases between. This CDR3 has 12 amino acids. Here the CDR3 DNA reads TGTGCCTGGAAGGGAGGGGGACTCGGCTACACCTTC. Amino acids: CAWKGGGLGYTF.

The rearrangement joins TRBV7-3 to TRBJ2-3; TRBD2 matches at 10 bases. CDR1 and CDR2 (germline): SGHTA, FQGTGA. V trimming: 3 bases; J trimming: 5 bases; junction bases outside the gene matches: 5. The CDR3 sequence is 15 residues long. CDR3: CASSFSGGHQDTQYF. The CDR3 bases are TGTGCCAGCAGCTTTAGCGGGGGGCATCAAGATACGCAGTATTTT.

This clone appeared once. J is TRBJ1-4 and V is TRBV19, with D possibly TRBD1 on 5 matching bases. The V and J ends lost 7 bases and 5 bases respectively, with 11 bases between them. This CDR3 comprises 13 residues. CDR1 is LNHDA and CDR2 is SQIVND in the germline V gene (reference sequence). In DNA, the CDR3 is TGTGCCAGTAAAAGGGGATCAAATGAAAAACTGTTTTTT. This encodes CASKRGSNEKLFF.